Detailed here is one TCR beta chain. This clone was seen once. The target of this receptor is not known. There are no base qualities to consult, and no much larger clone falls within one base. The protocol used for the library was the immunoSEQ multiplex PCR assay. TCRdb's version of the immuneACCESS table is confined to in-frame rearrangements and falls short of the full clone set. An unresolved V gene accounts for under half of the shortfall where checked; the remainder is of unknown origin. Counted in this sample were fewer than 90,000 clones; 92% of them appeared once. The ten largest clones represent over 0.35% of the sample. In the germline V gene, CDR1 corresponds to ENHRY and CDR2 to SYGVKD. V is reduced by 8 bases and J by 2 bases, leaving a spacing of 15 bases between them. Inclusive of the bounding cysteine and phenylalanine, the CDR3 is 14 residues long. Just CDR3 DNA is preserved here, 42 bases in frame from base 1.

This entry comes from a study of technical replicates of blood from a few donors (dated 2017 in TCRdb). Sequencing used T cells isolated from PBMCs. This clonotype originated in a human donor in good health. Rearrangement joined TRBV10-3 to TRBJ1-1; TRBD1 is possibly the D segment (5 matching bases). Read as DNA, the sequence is TGTGCCATCTTCTCAGGGCAGGGAAACACTGAAGCTTTCTTT. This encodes CAIFSGQGNTEAFF.